This T cell receptor beta chain was sequenced for a study of T cells after yellow fever vaccination. In the study overall: Fractions with few cells were prepared using SMART-Seq v4 Ultra Low Input.

Findings and limits, study-wide: Overlap between CD4 and CD8 compartments was detected for a small share of clonotypes.

CDR3 length equals 16 residues. From germline, CDR1 is MNHNS and CDR2 SASEGT. V trimming: 6 bases; J trimming: 1 base; junction bases outside the gene matches: 5. TCRdb reanalysed the 5' RACE reads using MiXCR and keeps one entry per CDR3 protein. The table includes 230,000 or so distinct CDR3 sequences, roughly 6.3% detected once. This clonotype was seen a few times. No antigen is known for it. The sample here was CD4+ T cells sorted from PBMCs, taken on the day of the yellow fever booster vaccination. The receptor was derived from a man aged 25-45 years who received the YFV17D yellow fever vaccine. This chain uses TRBV6-1 with TRBJ2-1; 11 nucleotides align to TRBD2. In DNA form, the CDR3 reads TGTGCCAGCAGCCGACTAGCGGGACAATCCTACAATGAGCAGTTCTTC. This translates into CASSRLAGQSYNEQFF.